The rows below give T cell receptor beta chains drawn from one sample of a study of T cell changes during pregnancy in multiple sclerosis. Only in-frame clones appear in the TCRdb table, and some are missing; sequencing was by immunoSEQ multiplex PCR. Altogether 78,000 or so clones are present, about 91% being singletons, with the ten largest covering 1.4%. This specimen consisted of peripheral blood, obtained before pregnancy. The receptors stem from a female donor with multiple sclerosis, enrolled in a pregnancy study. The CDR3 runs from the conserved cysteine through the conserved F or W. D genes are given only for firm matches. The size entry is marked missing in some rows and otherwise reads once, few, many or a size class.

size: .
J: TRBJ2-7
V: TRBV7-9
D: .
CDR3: CASSPPSSYEQYF
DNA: TGTGCCAGCAGCCCGCCGAGCTCCTACGAGCAGTACTTC

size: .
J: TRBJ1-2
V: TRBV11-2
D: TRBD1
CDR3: CASSSTGVYGYTF
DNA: TGTGCCAGCAGTTCAACAGGGGTCTATGGCTACACCTTC

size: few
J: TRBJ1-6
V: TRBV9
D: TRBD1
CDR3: CASSVEGQGNSPLHF
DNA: TGTGCCAGCAGCGTAGAGGGACAGGGGAATTCACCCCTCCACTTT

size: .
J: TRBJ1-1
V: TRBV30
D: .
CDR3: CAWDRAATEAFF
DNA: TGTGCCTGGGATCGCGCGGCCACTGAAGCTTTCTTT

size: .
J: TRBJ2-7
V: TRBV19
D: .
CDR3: CATQGISGQYF
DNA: TGTGCCACACAGGGAATCAGTGGGCAGTACTTC

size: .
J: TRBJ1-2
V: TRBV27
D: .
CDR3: CASTGLSYGYTF
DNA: TGTGCCAGCACAGGGTTATCGTATGGCTACACCTTC

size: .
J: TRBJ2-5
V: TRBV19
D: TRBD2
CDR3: CASSIDGPSGGRETQYF
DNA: TGTGCCAGTAGTATAGATGGCCCTTCGGGGGGGCGGGAGACCCAGTACTTC

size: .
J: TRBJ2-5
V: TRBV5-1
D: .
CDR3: CASSYSRVGETQYF
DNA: TGCGCCAGCAGCTATTCCCGGGTTGGGGAGACCCAGTACTTC

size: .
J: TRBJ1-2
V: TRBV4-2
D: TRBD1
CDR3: CASSHPGQPNYGYTF
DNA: TGTGCCAGCAGCCACCCGGGACAGCCAAACTATGGCTACACCTTC

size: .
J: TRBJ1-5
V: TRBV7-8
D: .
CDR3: CASSSGMGTYSNQPQHF
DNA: TGTGCCAGCAGCTCCGGGATGGGAACATATAGCAATCAGCCCCAGCATTTT